A selection of T cell receptor beta chains follows, all from one sample in a study of blood T cell repertoires in COVID-19. This table comes from immunoSEQ multiplex PCR, and its TCRdb copy is limited to in-frame clones, with some not included. The table records 200,000 to 250,000 clones, around 86% of them present only once. The specimen was PBMCs or T cells enriched from blood (not recorded which). The receptors here all came from a man aged 35 to 55 who had recovered from COVID-19. Both conserved end residues are part of each CDR3. Fields, in order: D gene, V gene, clone size, J gene, CDR3 DNA, CDR3 protein. The D gene is left open where the match is weak. Clone size is shown for a subset of rows, as once, few, many or a class of expanded clone.

D: TRBD1
V: TRBV5-4
size: NA
J: TRBJ1-2
DNA: TGTGCCAGCAGTACAGGACAGGGGGCGGACGGCTACACCTTC
CDR3: CASSTGQGADGYTF

D: NA
V: TRBV30
size: once
J: TRBJ1-2
DNA: TGTGCCTGGAGTGGGGGGGGAGTCTATGGCTACACCTTC
CDR3: CAWSGGGVYGYTF

D: NA
V: TRBV3-1/TRBV3-2
size: few
J: TRBJ1-5
DNA: TGTGCCAGCAGCCAATCAGGGCAGCCCCAGCATTTT
CDR3: CASSQSGQPQHF

D: TRBD2
V: TRBV20-1
size: NA
J: TRBJ2-3
DNA: TGCAGTGCTTGGGGGGGGACGCCACCGTATTTT
CDR3: CSAWGGTPPYF

D: TRBD1
V: TRBV18
size: NA
J: TRBJ1-4
DNA: TGTGCCAGCTCACCTCAAGTCCCGGGACAGGGAACTAATGAAAAACTGTTTTTT
CDR3: CASSPQVPGQGTNEKLFF

D: NA
V: TRBV21-1
size: NA
J: TRBJ2-3
DNA: TGTGCCAGCAGCAGGAGCGGACTAGCGGGGGACCAGGATACGCAGTATTTT
CDR3: CASSRSGLAGDQDTQYF

D: TRBD1
V: TRBV10-3
size: NA
J: TRBJ2-5
DNA: TGTGCCATCAGCGAAGGGGGCGCCGAGACCCAGTACTTC
CDR3: CAISEGGAETQYF

D: TRBD1
V: TRBV7-3
size: NA
J: TRBJ2-1
DNA: TGTGCCAGCAGCTTAACGCGAGACAGGGAGAATGAGCAGTTCTTC
CDR3: CASSLTRDRENEQFF

D: NA
V: TRBV19
size: NA
J: TRBJ1-4
DNA: TGTGCCAGTAGTATCGGGGTTGGAGAAAAACTGTTTTTT
CDR3: CASSIGVGEKLFF

D: NA
V: TRBV19
size: once
J: TRBJ1-1
DNA: TGTGCCAGTAGTTCCCAGACAGGAAGTGGAGCTTTCTTT
CDR3: CASSSQTGSGAFF

D: TRBD2
V: TRBV27
size: NA
J: TRBJ2-7
DNA: TGTGCCAGCAGTAAAACCGGGGGGGGACCCACCTACGAGCAGTACTTC
CDR3: CASSKTGGGPTYEQYF

D: NA
V: TRBV30
size: NA
J: TRBJ1-2
DNA: TGTGCCTGGAATCGGGACACCCGGGGCGGTGGCTACACCTTC
CDR3: CAWNRDTRGGGYTF

D: TRBD2
V: TRBV7-3
size: few
J: TRBJ2-1
DNA: TGTGCCAGCAGCCTGACTAGCGGTTACAATGAGCAGTTCTTC
CDR3: CASSLTSGYNEQFF

D: TRBD2
V: TRBV3-1/TRBV3-2
size: NA
J: TRBJ2-5
DNA: TGTGCCAGCAGCCAAGAAATGCGGGGGGGCCTGGAGACCCAGTACTTC
CDR3: CASSQEMRGGLETQYF

D: TRBD1
V: TRBV28
size: NA
J: TRBJ1-1
DNA: TGTGCCAGCAGTCCTACGGACAGGGGGCTCACTGAAGCTTTCTTT
CDR3: CASSPTDRGLTEAFF

D: NA
V: TRBV6-1
size: NA
J: TRBJ1-2
DNA: TGTGCCAGCAGTGATAGTCAGGCCTACTATGGCTACACCTTC
CDR3: CASSDSQAYYGYTF

D: NA
V: TRBV11-1
size: NA
J: TRBJ1-4
DNA: TGTGCCAGCAGCATGTCAAGGGGCCCCGGAGAACTGTTTTTT
CDR3: CASSMSRGPGELFF

D: NA
V: TRBV6-5
size: NA
J: TRBJ2-5
DNA: TGTGCCAGCAGTTGGCAGGGGGGCGGAAAAGAGACCCAGTACTTC
CDR3: CASSWQGGGKETQYF

D: NA
V: TRBV30
size: NA
J: TRBJ2-7
DNA: TGTGCCTGGAGACAGGACAGTACCTACGAGCAGTACTTC
CDR3: CAWRQDSTYEQYF

D: NA
V: TRBV6-5
size: NA
J: TRBJ2-5
DNA: TGTGCCAGCAGTCAGGGCTTCCAAGAGACCCAGTACTTC
CDR3: CASSQGFQETQYF

D: NA
V: TRBV7-2
size: NA
J: TRBJ2-1
DNA: TGTGCCAGCAGCTTAGATTGGAGCTCCTACAATGAGCAGTTCTTC
CDR3: CASSLDWSSYNEQFF

D: TRBD1
V: TRBV5-4
size: NA
J: TRBJ1-1
DNA: TGTGCCAGCAGTCTCGGACAGGGCAGGCTAAACACTGAAGCTTTCTTT
CDR3: CASSLGQGRLNTEAFF

D: TRBD1
V: TRBV23-1
size: NA
J: TRBJ1-3
DNA: TGCGCCAGCAGTCAACCAGACAGGGCGAACGGAAACACCATATATTTT
CDR3: CASSQPDRANGNTIYF

D: TRBD2
V: TRBV7-8
size: NA
J: TRBJ2-1
DNA: TGTGCCAGCAGCTTAGTGGCTAGCGGGGGCTACAATGAGCAGTTCTTC
CDR3: CASSLVASGGYNEQFF

D: NA
V: TRBV10-3
size: NA
J: TRBJ2-5
DNA: TGTGCCATCAGTGAAGAAACGTGGCGAGGCCAGTACTTC
CDR3: CAISEETWRGQYF

D: NA
V: TRBV11-3
size: NA
J: TRBJ2-7
DNA: TGTGCCAGCAGCTTAGGAAATCTCAGGGATTTAAGCTCCTACGAGCAGTACTTC
CDR3: CASSLGNLRDLSSYEQYF

D: NA
V: TRBV6-5
size: NA
J: TRBJ2-7
DNA: TGTGCCAGCAGTAATGTGCAGGCGGGGGAGCAGTACTTC
CDR3: CASSNVQAGEQYF

D: TRBD1
V: TRBV7-9
size: NA
J: TRBJ2-2
DNA: TGTGCCGGACAGGGGTCGAACACCGGGGAGCTGTTTTTT
CDR3: CAGQGSNTGELFF

D: NA
V: TRBV3-1/TRBV3-2
size: few
J: TRBJ2-5
DNA: TGTGCCAGCAGCCCTTGGTCAGGCCAAGAGACCCAGTACTTC
CDR3: CASSPWSGQETQYF

D: NA
V: TRBV20-1
size: NA
J: TRBJ1-2
DNA: TGCAGTGCTGAGGGCTCCTATGGCTACACCTTC
CDR3: CSAEGSYGYTF

D: NA
V: TRBV7-8
size: NA
J: TRBJ2-7
DNA: TGTGCCAGCACTCAGGGCGCCCGGAACCCTTTCTACGAGCAGTACTTC
CDR3: CASTQGARNPFYEQYF

D: NA
V: TRBV4-1
size: once
J: TRBJ1-5
DNA: TGCGCCAGCAGCCAAGATTGGGGCAGGGCCAATCAGCCCCAGCATTTT
CDR3: CASSQDWGRANQPQHF

D: NA
V: TRBV7-2
size: NA
J: TRBJ1-4
DNA: TGTGCCAGCAGCTTACAGGGTGCCGCAGGGGAAAAACTGTTTTTT
CDR3: CASSLQGAAGEKLFF

D: TRBD2
V: TRBV5-1
size: NA
J: TRBJ2-5
DNA: TGCGCCAGCAGGCCGGGACTAGCGGGAGTGTACCAAGAGACCCAGTACTTC
CDR3: CASRPGLAGVYQETQYF

D: NA
V: TRBV2
size: NA
J: TRBJ2-3
DNA: TGTGCCAGCAGTGAAACTGATACGCAGTATTTT
CDR3: CASSETDTQYF

D: TRBD1
V: TRBV25-1
size: NA
J: TRBJ1-2
DNA: TGTGCCAGCCAGGGGGAAAATAACTATGGCTACACCTTC
CDR3: CASQGENNYGYTF

D: NA
V: TRBV28
size: NA
J: TRBJ2-6
DNA: TGTGCCAGCAGTCTGGAGGGCTCTGGGGCCAACGTCCTGACTTTC
CDR3: CASSLEGSGANVLTF